The 20 T cell receptor beta chains reported below all come from one sample, sequenced in a study of CD8+CD57+ T cells in acquired aplastic anemia (dated by TCRdb to 2017 to 2018). Sequencing used an Illumina HiSeq 2000. Genomic DNA was used as template for profiling of TCR beta VDJ combinations and CDR3 sequences. TCRdb cleaned the public reads at Q25 with fastp, built clones with MiXCR and kept in-frame beta chains. Each CDR3 protein appears once, grouped with its most common genes and DNA. This sample lists about 180,000 distinct CDR3 sequences; 50% to 65% were detected once. The top ten constitute roughly 42% of the sample. Patients chosen for sequencing had shown expansion of CD8+CD57+ cells by flow cytometry. Sequences were obtained from sorted CD4+, CD8+, or CD8+CD57+ T cells (not recorded which) from PBMCs. All receptors come from a human donor with aplastic anemia.

The chain uses TRBV15 and TRBJ2-3, with D perhaps assigned TRBD1 or TRBD2 (5 bases each). Trimming shortened V by 1 base and J by 1 base, and 6 bases separated the two germline ends. Germline loops: CDR1 LNHNV, CDR2 YYDKDF (reference sequence). The CDR3 covers 14 residues. CDR3 region: CATSRGGGTDTQYF. In nucleotides, the CDR3 is TGTGCCACCAGCAGAGGAGGGGGCACAGATACGCAGTATTTT.

This chain joins TRBV7-6 and TRBJ2-7; 7 nucleotides align to TRBD1. Germline-derived CDR1 and CDR2 are SGHVS and FNYEAQ. V lost 4 bases and J lost 8; bases outside the gene matches: 14. There are 15 residues in the CDR3. CDR3 coding DNA: TGTGCCAGCAGCTCGCTTCCCGGGACAGACTCGAAGCAGTACTTC. It yields the protein CASSSLPGTDSKQYF.

Note on this clonotype: One junction end does not reproduce the germline sequence, and a read error may be involved. The V and J genes are TRBV6-2 or TRBV6-3 and TRBJ1-4; D is perhaps TRBD1 (6 bases). The CDR3 has 16 amino acids. CDR1 and CDR2 (germline): MNHEY, SVGEGT. The CDR3 protein is CASSYAGTNYNGKLFF. DNA for the CDR3: TGTGCCAGCAGTTACGCAGGGACAAACTACAATGGAAAACTGTTTTTT.

This chain uses TRBV20-1 with TRBJ2-1, with a possible D match to TRBD1 (5 bases). Germline assignment: CDR1 DFQATT and CDR2 SNEGSKA (reference sequence). The length of the CDR3 is 13 residues. V was clipped by 6 bases and J by 5 bases, with 14 bases between them. The chain's CDR3 is CSADSDFDNEQFF. In nucleotides, the CDR3 is TGCAGTGCCGACAGCGACTTCGACAATGAGCAGTTCTTC.

This clonotype was seen more than once but under ten times. This chain links TRBV12-3 or TRBV12-4 with TRBJ1-6; D gene unclear. Trimming cost V 4 bases and J 6 bases, with 13 bases left between them. The CDR3 has 15 residues. Written as DNA, the CDR3 is TGTGCCAGCAGTTCTCAGGAGGAGTCTAATTCACCCCTCCACTTT. Its translation is CASSSQEESNSPLHF.

DNA for the CDR3: TGTGCCATCAGTGGGGGAGGCAGGGGGTACGAGCAGTACTTC. Translated, it gives CAISGGGRGYEQYF. The chain joins TRBV10-3 to TRBJ2-7, with D possibly TRBD1 on 7 matching bases. Germline loops: CDR1 ENHRY, CDR2 SYGVKD. The CDR3 is 14 residues long. Trimming removed 4 bases at V and 4 bases at J, with 14 bases between.

The V gene is TRBV24-1, the J gene TRBJ2-7, with a tentative D call TRBD2 (6 bases). CDR1 KGHDR and CDR2 SFDVKD come from the germline V gene. This CDR3 has 15 amino acids. Trimming shortened V by 8 bases and J by 3 bases, and 19 bases separated the two germline ends. The CDR3 coding sequence is TGTGCCACCAATAGGGGACTTGAACCCTACTACGAGCAGTACTTC. Protein: CATNRGLEPYYEQYF.

This clonotype appeared many times. The chain is built from TRBV19 and TRBJ1-2; 10 nucleotides agree with TRBD1. The CDR3 is made up of 14 amino acids. Germline lookup yields CDR1 LNHDA and CDR2 SQIVND (reference sequence). J lost 7 bases, V lost 7 bases, and 9 bases had no gene match. The CDR3 nucleotides read TGTGCCAGTAAACCCGGGACAGGGGTTGGTGGCTACACCTTC. Translation: CASKPGTGVGGYTF.

The V gene is TRBV2, the J gene TRBJ2-7, with 9 nucleotides matching TRBD1. J gave up 5 bases and V 4 bases, and 6 bases lay outside the gene matches. Germline loops: CDR1 SNHLY, CDR2 FYNNEI. The CDR3 length is 14 residues. The CDR3 is CASSGGQGINEQYF. The CDR3 region has the DNA TGTGCCAGCAGTGGGGGACAGGGAATAAACGAGCAGTACTTC.

The chain couples TRBV9 to TRBJ2-6; weak D call: TRBD2 (5 bases). The CDR3 loop spans 17 amino acids. The germline gives CDR1 SGDLS, CDR2 YYNGEE. Deletions cut 4 bases from V and 0 bases from J, with 14 bases between. CDR3 sequence: CASSPTEGSSGANVLTF. CDR3 in DNA: TGTGCCAGCAGCCCCACAGAGGGTTCCTCTGGGGCCAACGTCCTGACTTTC.

The table lists this clonotype with many counts. This rearrangement joins TRBV9 to TRBJ2-7, with 7 bases identical to TRBD1. CDR1 is SGDLS and CDR2 is YYNGEE in the germline V gene. Germline trimming cut 4 bases from V and 1 base from J; bases unmatched to any gene: 5. CDR3 length: 14 amino acids. Here the CDR3 reads CASSPTGDSYEQYF. The CDR3 bases are TGTGCCAGCAGCCCTACAGGGGATTCCTACGAGCAGTACTTC.

This chain joins TRBV7-6 and TRBJ1-1, with 9 bases that match TRBD1. In germline, CDR1 is SGHVS, CDR2 FNYEAQ. The CDR3 spans 13 residues. J gave up 4 bases and V 4 bases, and 1 base lay outside the gene matches. The CDR3 coding sequence is TGTGCCAGCAGCTCACAGGGGGCCACTGAAGCTTTCTTT. Its translation: CASSSQGATEAFF. Supplemented by reference TRBV7-6 and TRBJ1-1, the full variable domain reads GAGVSQSPRYKVTKRGQDVALRCDPISGHVSLYWYRQALGQGPEFLTYFNYEAQQDKSGLPNDRFSAERPEGSISTLTIQRTEQRDSAMYRCASSSQGATEAFFGQGTRLTVV.

J is TRBJ1-6 and V is TRBV13; no clear D. CDR1 is PRHDT, CDR2 FYEKMQ, per germline (reference sequence). The CDR3 runs 12 residues. Trimming pared 5 bases from V and 7 bases from J, leaving 6 bases between. CDR3 DNA: TGTGCCAGCAGCCCCGTGAATTCACCCCTCCACTTT. Its translation is CASSPVNSPLHF.

As DNA, the CDR3 is TGTGCCACCAGCACCCGGGACAGGGGTTACAATGAGCAGTTCTTC. Translation gives CATSTRDRGYNEQFF. This chain connects TRBV15 to TRBJ2-1; 10 nucleotides match TRBD1. V lost 4 bases, J lost 4 bases, and 4 bases stayed unmatched. The germline gives CDR1 LNHNV, CDR2 YYDKDF (reference sequence). The CDR3 length is 15 residues.

The chain has TRBV29-1 and TRBJ2-4; the match to TRBD2 covers 8 bases. The V segment lost 4 bases and the J segment 1 base; nucleotides outside the gene matches: 3. The CDR3 is 14 residues long. Germline assignment: CDR1 SQVTM and CDR2 ANQGSEA. In DNA, the CDR3 is TGCAGCGTTGCCCGGGGGGGGGCCAAAAACATTCAGTACTTC. Encoded protein: CSVARGGAKNIQYF.

The CDR3 nucleotides are TGTGCCTGTTCAGGTGTGGTCTCCTACGAGCAGTACTTC. Protein product: CACSGVVSYEQYF. The chain recombines TRBV30 with TRBJ2-7; unclear D gene. With 6 bases removed from V and 0 bases from J, the gap between germline ends came to 12 bases. Germline V CDR1 and CDR2: GTSNPN, SVGIG (reference sequence). The CDR3 is 13 amino acids.

J is TRBJ2-5 and V is TRBV24-1; TRBD1 matches 8 bases. The DNA end lines up better with TRBJ2-7; the J call may be wrong. Germline assignment: CDR1 KGHDR and CDR2 SFDVKD. The CDR3 spans 15 residues. The CDR3 protein is CATSDGGQGGDEQYF. CDR3 in DNA: TGTGCCACCAGTGATGGAGGACAGGGTGGTGACGAGCAGTACTTC.

The gene calls are TRBV25-1 and TRBJ2-5; TRBD2 aligns across 12 bases. V lost 8 bases, J lost 5 bases, and 6 bases stayed unmatched. This CDR3 is 14 amino acids long. CDR1 and CDR2 from the germline V gene are MGHDK and SYGVNS. In nucleotides, the CDR3 is TGTGCCAGCCGCCTCGGGACTAGCGGGGAGACCCAGTACTTC. Amino acids: CASRLGTSGETQYF.

J is TRBJ1-2 and V is TRBV29-1; TRBD1 matches at 8 bases. In germline, CDR1 is SQVTM, CDR2 ANQGSEA. V was clipped by 6 bases and J by 4 bases; unmatched bases: 7. The CDR3 is made up of 13 amino acids. The DNA of the CDR3 is TGCAGCGTCGCACCCGACAGGGGCTATGGCTACACCTTC. The encoded protein is CSVAPDRGYGYTF.

This chain uses TRBV24-1 with TRBJ2-1, with 9 bases lining up with TRBD1. Trimming cost V 3 bases and J 3 bases; bases outside gene matches: 5. Germline CDR1 reads KGHDR; CDR2 reads SFDVKD. The CDR3 has 16 residues. The CDR3 region is CATSDPDRGVYNEQFF. CDR3 nucleotides: TGTGCCACCAGTGATCCTGACAGGGGGGTCTACAATGAGCAGTTCTTC.